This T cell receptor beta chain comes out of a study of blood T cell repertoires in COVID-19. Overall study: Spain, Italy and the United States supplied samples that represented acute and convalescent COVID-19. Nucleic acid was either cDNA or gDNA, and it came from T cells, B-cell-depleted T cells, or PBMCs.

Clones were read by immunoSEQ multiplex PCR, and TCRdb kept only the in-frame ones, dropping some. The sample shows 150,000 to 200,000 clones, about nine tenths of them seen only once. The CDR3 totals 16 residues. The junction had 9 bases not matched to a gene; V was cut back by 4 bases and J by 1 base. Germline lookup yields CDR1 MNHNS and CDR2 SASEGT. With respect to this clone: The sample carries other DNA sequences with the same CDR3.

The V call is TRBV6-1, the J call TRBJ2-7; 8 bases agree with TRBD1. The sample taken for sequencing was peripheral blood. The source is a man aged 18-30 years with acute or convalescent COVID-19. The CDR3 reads CASSAIQDRASYEQYF. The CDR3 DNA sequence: TGTGCCAGCAGTGCCATCCAGGACAGGGCTTCCTACGAGCAGTACTTC.